The 8 T cell receptor beta chains in this list originate from one sample, sequenced in a study of blood T cells in healthy people across ages (dated by TCRdb to between 2015 and 2016). Library method: 5' RACE. Data came from an Illumina HiSeq 2500. A second PCR of about 7 to 12 cycles was run with a J-beta primer mix and a sample-barcoded 5' primer. The public reads were quality trimmed at Q25 with fastp and then assembled into clones with MiXCR by TCRdb, keeping productive beta chains. Rows merge per CDR3 protein into single entries with the most common DNA and genes. This sample is represented by under 2 million distinct CDR3 sequences; roughly 32% of them were singletons. The ten largest make up 10% to 12% of the sample. Sample: blood. Receptors originate from a young woman in good health.

This clonotype was observed a handful of times. The chain employs TRBV20-1 and TRBJ1-5; D not certain. CDR3 size: 14 residues. Germline CDR1 and CDR2: DFQATT and SNEGSKA (reference sequence). Trimming took off 6 bases at V and 0 bases at J, with 12 bases between the two ends. Here the CDR3 reads CSAATSNSNQPQHF. The CDR3 DNA is TGCAGTGCCGCTACTTCAAATAGCAATCAGCCCCAGCATTTT.

This chain uses TRBV3-1 with TRBJ2-7; D not certain. This CDR3 is 12 amino acids long. V was trimmed by 0 bases and J by 13 bases, leaving 13 bases between them. The germline V gene encodes CDR1 LGHDT and CDR2 YNNKEL (reference sequence). The CDR3 spells CASSQDFQPSYF. The CDR3 bases are TGTGCCAGCAGCCAAGATTTCCAGCCCAGCTACTTC.

The sample holds many counts of this clonotype. The V and J genes are TRBV6-1 and TRBJ2-7, with D possibly matching TRBD2 (6 bases). The CDR3 has 15 residues. Trimming took 1 base from V and 5 from J, leaving 15 bases between them. The germline gives CDR1 MNHNS, CDR2 SASEGT. CDR3 in DNA: TGTGCCAGCAGTGAAGAGTCTAGCGTTAACAACGAGCAGTACTTC. Its translation is CASSEESSVNNEQYF.

This chain uses TRBV7-9 with TRBJ1-1; possible D gene TRBD1, 6 bases. The V end was cut by 5 bases, the J end by 2 bases, with 18 bases between. The CDR3 spans 16 residues. Germline V CDR1 and CDR2: SEHNR, FQNEAQ (reference sequence). The CDR3 DNA sequence: TGTGCCAGCAGCCTATCGCCCGGGGGCGGTAACACTGAAGCTTTCTTT. Residues: CASSLSPGGGNTEAFF.

Ten or more counts support this clonotype. The V call is TRBV12-3 or TRBV12-4, the J call TRBJ1-5, with 9 bases lining up with TRBD1. V lost 6 bases to trimming and J lost 0 bases; unmatched junction nucleotides: 0. The CDR3 has 14 amino acids. The DNA for the CDR3 is TGTGCCAGCAGGACAGGGGGTAGCAATCAGCCCCAGCATTTT. This translates into CASRTGGSNQPQHF.

The chain links TRBV20-1 to TRBJ2-5; 13 nucleotides align to TRBD2. The CDR3 loop spans 15 amino acids. Looked up from germline, CDR1 is DFQATT and CDR2 is SNEGSKA (reference sequence). V trimming: 5 bases; J trimming: 6 bases; junction bases outside the gene matches: 9. The CDR3 nucleotides read TGCAGTGCTTTCCGACTAGCGGGAGGCGGGAAGACCCAGTACTTC. Protein product: CSAFRLAGGGKTQYF.

This clonotype was counted between two and nine times. The junction departs from germline at one end; a sequencing error may be responsible. The chain uses TRBV9 and TRBJ2-5, with D possibly matching TRBD2 (5 bases). CDR1 is SGDLS, CDR2 YYNGEE, per germline. This CDR3 spans 15 amino acids. CDR3 coding DNA: TGCGCCAGCAGCGTAGGCGGAACTCGAGGGGAGACCCAGTACTTC. Amino acids: CASSVGGTRGETQYF.

This clonotype was seen a handful of times. The chain couples TRBV4-1 to TRBJ2-7; D is unresolved. In germline, CDR1 is MGHRA, CDR2 YSYEKL. The ends were cut back, 0 bases at V and 4 bases at J, with 16 bases in the middle. CDR3 size: 16 residues. This chain's CDR3 is CASSQDLPPSPYEQYF. The CDR3 nucleotides are TGCGCCAGCAGCCAAGATCTGCCACCTAGTCCGTACGAGCAGTACTTC.